Listed below are T cell receptor beta chains from one sample, sequenced in a study of T cell repertoires in cytomegalovirus infection. Using its own MiXCR run on the reads, TCRdb lists one record per CDR3 protein. Among about 570,000 distinct CDR3 sequences listed, under 45% were seen once. For these TCRs, the target antigens are not known. Sequences were derived from cultured PBMCs, sampled from culture after CMV antigen stimulation. These receptors were collected from a human donor in good health (CMV status not recorded). Some clones in this sample may be carry-over from other donors' samples. Both conserved end residues are part of each CDR3. Each record gives: J gene, D gene, V gene, clone size, CDR3 DNA, CDR3 protein. A D gene is named only where the DNA matches it firmly. Clone sizes are given selectively: once, few, many, or a class where the clone is expanded.

>TRBJ2-7|TRBD2|TRBV23-1|many
TGCGCCAGCAGTCAATCGTTGACTAGCGGGGAGACCTACGAGCAGTACTTC
CASSQSLTSGETYEQYF
>TRBJ2-5|TRBD2|TRBV2|NA
TGTGCCAGCAGTGGAGATGTAGCGGGGCAAGAGACCCAGTACTTC
CASSGDVAGQETQYF
>TRBJ2-7|NA|TRBV9|few
TGTGCCAGCAGCGCAGGGACTGCTTGGGACTACGAGCAGTACTTC
CASSAGTAWDYEQYF
>TRBJ1-6|NA|TRBV5-1|NA
TGCGCCAGCAGCTTGGAAGGGTACAGTTCACCCCTCCACTTT
CASSLEGYSSPLHF
>TRBJ1-1|NA|TRBV7-8|NA
TGTGCCAGCAGCTTAGAAGGCCAGACTGAAGCTTTCTTT
CASSLEGQTEAFF
>TRBJ2-7|TRBD2|TRBV27|NA
TGTGCCAGCACTCAACTAGCGGGAGGTGGCGAGCAGTACTTC
CASTQLAGGGEQYF
>TRBJ2-1|NA|TRBV2|NA
TGTGCCAGCAGGATACAGGGTTACAATGAGCAGTTCTTC
CASRIQGYNEQFF
>TRBJ2-7|NA|TRBV5-1|NA
TGCGCCAGCAGCTTGTCCGACAGAAACCCAACCTACGAGCAGTACTTC
CASSLSDRNPTYEQYF
>TRBJ2-2|NA|TRBV20-1|NA
TGCAGTGCTAGTGACCCCCCGCGTGCGGGGCTCGACACCGGGGAGCTGTTTTTT
CSASDPPRAGLDTGELFF
>TRBJ2-6|NA|TRBV5-5|NA
TGTGCCAGCATCCGGAGCGGGTACTCTGGGGCCAACGTCCTGACTTTC
CASIRSGYSGANVLTF
>TRBJ2-1|NA|TRBV12-3/TRBV12-4|few
TGTGCCAGCAGACCCCGTGGAATCTTCTACAATGAGCAGTTCTTC
CASRPRGIFYNEQFF
>TRBJ2-6|NA|TRBV6-1|few
TGTGCCAGCAGCCCCCACTCTGGGGCCAACGTCCTGACTTTC
CASSPHSGANVLTF
>TRBJ1-1|NA|TRBV12-5|NA
TGTGCTAGTGGTTTGTCCCCTGGTGAAGCTTTCTTT
CASGLSPGEAFF